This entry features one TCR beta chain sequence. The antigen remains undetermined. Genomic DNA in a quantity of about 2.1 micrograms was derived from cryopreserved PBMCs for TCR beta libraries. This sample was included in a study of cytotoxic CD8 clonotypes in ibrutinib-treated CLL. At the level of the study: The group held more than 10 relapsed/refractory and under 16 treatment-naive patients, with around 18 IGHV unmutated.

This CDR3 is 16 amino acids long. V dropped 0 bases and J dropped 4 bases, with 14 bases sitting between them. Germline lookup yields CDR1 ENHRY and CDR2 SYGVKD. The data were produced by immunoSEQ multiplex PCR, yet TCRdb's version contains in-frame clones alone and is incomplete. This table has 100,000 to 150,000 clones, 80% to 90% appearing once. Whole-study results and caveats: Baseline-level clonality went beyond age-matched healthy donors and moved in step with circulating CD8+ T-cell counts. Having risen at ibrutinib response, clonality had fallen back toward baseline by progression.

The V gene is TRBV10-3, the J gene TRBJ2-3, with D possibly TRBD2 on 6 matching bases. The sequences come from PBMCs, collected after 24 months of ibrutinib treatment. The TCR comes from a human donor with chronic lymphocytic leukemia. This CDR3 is CAISESAGTGADTQYF. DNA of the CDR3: TGTGCCATCAGTGAGTCGGCGGGAACAGGTGCAGATACGCAGTATTTT.